Listed below are T cell receptor beta chains from one sample, sequenced in a study of cytomegalovirus exposure and HLA in healthy donors. The assay was immunoSEQ multiplex PCR, and TCRdb's table has in-frame clones only and misses some. The sample has roughly 120,000 clones, over 75% seen once. Sample: PBMCs. Source of these receptors: a young woman in good health and CMV-seronegative. Both conserved end residues are part of each CDR3. D genes are given only for firm matches. Size is omitted from some rows. Given values are once, few, many or a class for expanded clones.

D	size	V	length	J	CDR3	DNA
TRBD1	once	TRBV7-8	14	TRBJ1-2	CASSSTRAGGGYTF	TGTGCCAGCAGTTCAACCAGAGCAGGGGGCGGCTACACCTTC
TRBD2	-	TRBV5-4	15	TRBJ2-1	CASSQEPGGPGEQFF	TGTGCCAGCAGCCAAGAGCCGGGAGGGCCGGGTGAGCAGTTCTTC
TRBD1	-	TRBV7-2	14	TRBJ1-1	CASTHRDRGTEAFF	TGTGCCAGCACTCACCGGGACAGGGGGACTGAAGCTTTCTTT
TRBD2	-	TRBV15	16	TRBJ2-3	CATSPGGGVTTDTQYF	TGTGCCACCAGCCCGGGAGGGGGAGTTACTACAGATACGCAGTATTTT
-	-	TRBV2	13	TRBJ2-7	CASSVDSALEQYF	TGTGCCAGCAGTGTCGACAGTGCATTAGAGCAGTACTTC
-	-	TRBV19	14	TRBJ2-5	CASSMRAGGETQYF	TGTGCCAGTAGTATGCGAGCGGGCGGAGAGACCCAGTACTTC
TRBD1	-	TRBV5-1	16	TRBJ1-1	CASSPGTGVMNTEAFF	TGCGCCAGCAGCCCCGGGACAGGAGTAATGAACACTGAAGCTTTCTTT
TRBD1	-	TRBV4-1	12	TRBJ1-1	CASSQPDREAFF	TGCGCCAGCAGCCAACCGGACAGGGAAGCTTTCTTT
TRBD2	-	TRBV7-9	13	TRBJ2-7	CAWASGLSYEQYF	TGTGCCTGGGCTAGCGGGTTATCCTACGAGCAGTACTTC
-	-	TRBV7-3	14	TRBJ2-3	CASSPATGADTQYF	TGTGCCAGCAGCCCGGCCACCGGGGCAGATACGCAGTATTTT
-	-	TRBV7-9	15	TRBJ1-4	CASSLGGVGEEKLFF	TGTGCCAGCAGCTTAGGGGGGGTAGGCGAGGAAAAACTGTTTTTT
-	-	TRBV19	13	TRBJ2-3	CASSPPGADTQYF	TGTGCCAGTAGTCCCCCAGGGGCAGATACGCAGTATTTT
TRBD1	few	TRBV2	15	TRBJ1-2	CASSEEGQLHYGYTF	TGTGCCAGCAGTGAAGAGGGACAGCTACACTATGGCTACACCTTC
-	-	TRBV29-1	15	TRBJ2-6	CSVEARGSGANVLTF	TGCAGCGTTGAAGCCCGGGGCTCTGGGGCCAACGTCCTGACTTTC
-	once	TRBV6-5	13	TRBJ2-5	CASSQRLQETQYF	TGTGCCAGCAGTCAGCGGTTACAAGAGACCCAGTACTTC